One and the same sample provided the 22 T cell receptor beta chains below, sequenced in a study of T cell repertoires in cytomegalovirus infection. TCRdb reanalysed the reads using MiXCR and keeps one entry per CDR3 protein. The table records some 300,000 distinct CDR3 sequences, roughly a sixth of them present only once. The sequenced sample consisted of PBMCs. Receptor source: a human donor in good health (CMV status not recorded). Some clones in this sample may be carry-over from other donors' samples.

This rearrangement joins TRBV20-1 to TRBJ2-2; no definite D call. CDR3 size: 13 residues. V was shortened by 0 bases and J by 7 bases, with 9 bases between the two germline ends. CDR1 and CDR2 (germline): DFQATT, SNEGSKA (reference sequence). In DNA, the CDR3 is TGCAGTGCTAGAGAATTCGCAGGCGGGGAGCTGTTTTTT. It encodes CSAREFAGGELFF.

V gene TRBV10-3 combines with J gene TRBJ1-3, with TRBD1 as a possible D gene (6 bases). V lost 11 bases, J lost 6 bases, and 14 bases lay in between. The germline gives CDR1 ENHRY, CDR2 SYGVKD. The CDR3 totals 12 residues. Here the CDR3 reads CAVRTVSNTIYF. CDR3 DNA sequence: TGTGCCGTCCGGACAGTCTCAAACACCATATATTTT.

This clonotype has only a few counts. CDR3 DNA: TGCGCCAGCAGCTCTCGGACAGGGTTAGAGACCCAGTACTTC. Protein sequence: CASSSRTGLETQYF. This chain links TRBV5-1 with TRBJ2-5; 8 bases agree with TRBD1. Trimming took 3 bases from V and 4 from J; bases not matched to a gene: 5. Germline lookup yields CDR1 SGHRS and CDR2 YFSETQ. CDR3 length equals 14 residues.

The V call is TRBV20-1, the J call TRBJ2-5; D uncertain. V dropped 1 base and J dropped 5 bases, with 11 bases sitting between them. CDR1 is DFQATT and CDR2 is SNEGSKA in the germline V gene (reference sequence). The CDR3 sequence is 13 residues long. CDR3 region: CSARGRAGETQYF. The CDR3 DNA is TGCAGTGCTAGAGGGAGAGCTGGGGAGACCCAGTACTTC.

The chain's CDR3 is CAIKGQGSEKLFF. CDR3 DNA: TGTGCCATCAAGGGACAGGGAAGTGAAAAACTGTTTTTT. The V gene is TRBV10-3, the J gene TRBJ1-4, with TRBD1 matching 9 bases. The ends lost 7 bases at V and 7 bases at J; junction bases unmatched: 4. The CDR3 loop spans 13 amino acids. Germline lookup yields CDR1 ENHRY and CDR2 SYGVKD.

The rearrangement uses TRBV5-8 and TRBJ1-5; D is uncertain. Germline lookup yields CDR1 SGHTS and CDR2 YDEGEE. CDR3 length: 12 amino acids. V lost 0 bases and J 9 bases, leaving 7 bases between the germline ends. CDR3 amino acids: CASSLEERPQHF. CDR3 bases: TGTGCCAGCAGCTTGGAAGAGAGGCCCCAGCATTTT.

CDR3 sequence reads: CASKQGTSYEQYF. The CDR3 DNA reads TGTGCCAGCAAACAGGGGACCTCCTACGAGCAGTACTTC. V and J are TRBV28 and TRBJ2-7, with 7 bases identical to TRBD1. This CDR3 has 13 amino acids. With 7 bases clipped from V and 0 bases from J, the junction kept 3 bases outside the gene matches. From germline, CDR1 is MDHEN and CDR2 SYDVKM. The full variable domain, with the rest looked up from reference TRBV28 and TRBJ2-7, is DVKVTQSSRYLVKRTGEKVFLECVQDMDHENMFWYRQDPGLGLRLIYFSYDVKMKEKGDIPEGYSVSREKKERFSLILESASTNQTSMYLCASKQGTSYEQYFGPGTRLTVT.

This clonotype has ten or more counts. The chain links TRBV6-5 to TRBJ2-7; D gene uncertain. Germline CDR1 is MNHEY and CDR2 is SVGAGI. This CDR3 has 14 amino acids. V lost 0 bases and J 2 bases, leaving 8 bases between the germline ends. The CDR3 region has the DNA TGTGCCAGCAGTTACTCGTCGAGAACCTACGAGCAGTACTTC. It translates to CASSYSSRTYEQYF.

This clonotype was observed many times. The CDR3 region has the DNA TGTGCCACCCAGCCCTATGGCGGGGCTGGTGAGCAGTTCTTC. Its protein is CATQPYGGAGEQFF. The genes are TRBV7-2 and TRBJ2-1; D may be TRBD2 (6 bases). CDR1 and CDR2 from the germline V gene are SGHTA and FQGNSA. The length of the CDR3 is 14 residues. The ends were cut back, 10 bases at V and 9 bases at J, with 22 bases in the middle.

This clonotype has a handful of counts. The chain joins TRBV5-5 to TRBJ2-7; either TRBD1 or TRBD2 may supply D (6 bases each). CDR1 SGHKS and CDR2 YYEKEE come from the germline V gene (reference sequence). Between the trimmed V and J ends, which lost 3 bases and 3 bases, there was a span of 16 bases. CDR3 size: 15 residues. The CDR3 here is CASSWVAGGSYEQYF. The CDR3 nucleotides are TGTGCCAGCAGCTGGGTAGCCGGGGGCAGCTACGAGCAGTACTTC.

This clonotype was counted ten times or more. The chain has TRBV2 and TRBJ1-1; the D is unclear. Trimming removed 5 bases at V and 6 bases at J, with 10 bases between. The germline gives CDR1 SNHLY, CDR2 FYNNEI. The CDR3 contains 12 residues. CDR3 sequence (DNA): TGTGCCAGCAGTCGAGGACCGTCTGAAGCTTTCTTT. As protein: CASSRGPSEAFF.

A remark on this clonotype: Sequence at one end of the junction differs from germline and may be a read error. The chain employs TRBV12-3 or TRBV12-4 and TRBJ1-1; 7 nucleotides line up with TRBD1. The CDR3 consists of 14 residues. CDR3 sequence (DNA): TGTGCCAGCAGCCACCTGGACAGGAACACTGAAGCTTACTTT. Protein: CASSHLDRNTEAYF.

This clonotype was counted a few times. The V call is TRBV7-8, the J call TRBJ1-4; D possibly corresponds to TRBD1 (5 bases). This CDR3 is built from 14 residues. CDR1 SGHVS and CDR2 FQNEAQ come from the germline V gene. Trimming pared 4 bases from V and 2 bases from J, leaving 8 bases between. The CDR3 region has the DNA TGTGCCAGCAGCTCTCAGGGTACTAATGAAAAACTGTTTTTT. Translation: CASSSQGTNEKLFF.

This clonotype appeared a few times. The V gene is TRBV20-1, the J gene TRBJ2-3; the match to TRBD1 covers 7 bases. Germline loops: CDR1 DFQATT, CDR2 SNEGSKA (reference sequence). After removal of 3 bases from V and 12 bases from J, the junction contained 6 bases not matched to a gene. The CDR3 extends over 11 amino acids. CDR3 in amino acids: CSARWQGDQYF. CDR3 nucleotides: TGCAGTGCTAGGTGGCAGGGGGACCAGTATTTT.

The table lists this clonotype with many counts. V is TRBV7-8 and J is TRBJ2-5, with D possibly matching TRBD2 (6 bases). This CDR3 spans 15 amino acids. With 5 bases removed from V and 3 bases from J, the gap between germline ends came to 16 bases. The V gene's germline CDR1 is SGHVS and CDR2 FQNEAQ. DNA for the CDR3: TGTGCCAGCAGCGTAGACCGACTAGTTAAAGAGACCCAGTACTTC. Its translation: CASSVDRLVKETQYF.

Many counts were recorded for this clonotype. In nucleotides, the CDR3 is TGTGCCAGCAGCCAAGAGTTGGGACAGGAGGTTGTATACAATGAGCAGTTCTTC. It yields the protein CASSQELGQEVVYNEQFF. The chain uses TRBV3-1 and TRBJ2-1; 8 bases fit TRBD1. The CDR3 loop spans 18 amino acids. From germline, CDR1 is LGHDT and CDR2 YNNKEL (reference sequence). V lost 0 bases and J lost 4; bases outside the gene matches: 11.

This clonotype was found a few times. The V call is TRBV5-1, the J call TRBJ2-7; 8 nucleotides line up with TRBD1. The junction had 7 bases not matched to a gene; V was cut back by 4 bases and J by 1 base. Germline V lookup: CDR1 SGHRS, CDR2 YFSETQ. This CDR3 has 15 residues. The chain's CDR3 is CASSPEGQASYEQYF. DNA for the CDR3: TGCGCCAGCAGCCCGGAGGGACAGGCATCCTACGAGCAGTACTTC.

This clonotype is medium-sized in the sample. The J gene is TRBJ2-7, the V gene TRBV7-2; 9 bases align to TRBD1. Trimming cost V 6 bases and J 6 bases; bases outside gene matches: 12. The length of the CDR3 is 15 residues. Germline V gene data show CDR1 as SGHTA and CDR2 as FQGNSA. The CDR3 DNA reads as TGTGCCAGCAGACCCGGGGGACAGGGCCTTTCCGAGCAGTACTTC. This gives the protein CASRPGGQGLSEQYF.

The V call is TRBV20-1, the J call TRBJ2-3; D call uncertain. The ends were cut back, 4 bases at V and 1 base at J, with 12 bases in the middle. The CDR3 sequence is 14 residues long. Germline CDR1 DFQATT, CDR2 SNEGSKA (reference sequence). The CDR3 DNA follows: TGCAGTGCTACCCCCGGTCGGGGCACAGATACGCAGTATTTT. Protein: CSATPGRGTDTQYF.

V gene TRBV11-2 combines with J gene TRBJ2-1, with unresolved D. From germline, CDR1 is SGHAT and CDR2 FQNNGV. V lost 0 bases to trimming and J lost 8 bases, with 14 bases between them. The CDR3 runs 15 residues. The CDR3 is CASSLDIGRLDEQFF. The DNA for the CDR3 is TGTGCCAGCAGCTTAGACATAGGTAGGCTCGATGAGCAGTTCTTC.

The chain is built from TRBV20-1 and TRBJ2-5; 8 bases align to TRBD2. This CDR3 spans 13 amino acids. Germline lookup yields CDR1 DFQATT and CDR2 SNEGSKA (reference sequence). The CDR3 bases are TGCGGAGTAGGGGCTAGCGGGCAAGAGACCCAGTACTTC. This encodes CGVGASGQETQYF.

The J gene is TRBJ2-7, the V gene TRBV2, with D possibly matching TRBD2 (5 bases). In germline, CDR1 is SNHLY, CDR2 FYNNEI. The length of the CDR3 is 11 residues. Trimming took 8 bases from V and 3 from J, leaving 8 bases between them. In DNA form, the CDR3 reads TGTGCCAGCGCAGAGGGCTACGAGCAGTACTTC. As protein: CASAEGYEQYF.